This TCR beta chain was found in a study of shared clonotypes between healthy human individuals. Study-level points and caveats: Naive CD4 clonotypes were shared across several donors at roughly 5.3%.

Germline loops: CDR1 SNHLY, CDR2 FYNNEI. CDR3 length: 15 amino acids. V was clipped by 1 base and J by 5 bases, with 14 bases between them. In the CD4+ fraction, cells were divided into CD45RA+ naive and CD45RA-negative memory subsets. Comment on this clone: Its antigen is not identified.

The method was immunoSEQ multiplex PCR; TCRdb's version includes in-frame clones alone and lacks a portion of them. The profile shows hundreds of thousands of clones, approximately 75% of them singletons. Sequencing was carried out using memory CD4+ T cells sorted from blood. Indicated subset: CD45RA-negative fraction. The chain recombines TRBV2 with TRBJ1-1; D possibly corresponds to TRBD1 (6 bases). The sequence was collected from a woman aged 25 to 45 in good health. DNA for the CDR3: TGTGCCAGCAGTGAAGTTCAACAGGGAGGGACTGAAGCTTTCTTT. Translated: CASSEVQQGGTEAFF. Full variable domain (rest looked up from reference TRBV2 and TRBJ1-1): EPEVTQTPSHQVTQMGQEVILRCVPISNHLYFYWYRQILGQKVEFLVSFYNNEISEKSEIFDDQFSVERPDGSNFTLKIRSTKLEDSAMYFCASSEVQQGGTEAFFGQGTRLTVV.